The rows below give T cell receptor beta chains drawn from one sample of a study of cytomegalovirus exposure and HLA in healthy donors. Produced via immunoSEQ multiplex PCR; TCRdb's table is partial and in-frame only. Found here are roughly 180,000 clones, around 75% of them singletons; the top ten hold less than 9.5%. The source material was PBMCs. The receptors stem from a woman in her thirties or forties in good health and CMV-seropositive. The CDR3 runs from the conserved cysteine through the conserved F or W. The D gene is left open where the match is weak. Only part of the rows carry a size: once, few, many, or a class if the clone is expanded.

CDR3aa	CDR3nt	v_gene	j_gene	d_gene	abundance
CASSLSGQGIYGYTF	TGTGCCAGCAGTTTGAGTGGACAGGGTATCTATGGCTACACCTTC	TRBV28	TRBJ1-2	TRBD1	NA
CASSYSAGTNYGYTF	TGTGCCAGCAGTTACTCGGCGGGAACTAACTATGGCTACACCTTC	TRBV6-5	TRBJ1-2	NA	few
CASRMGLAGGGDTQYF	TGCGCCAGCAGGATGGGACTAGCGGGAGGGGGGGATACGCAGTATTTT	TRBV10-2	TRBJ2-3	TRBD2	NA
CASSHQDRASEAFF	TGCGCCAGCAGCCACCAGGACAGGGCGAGTGAAGCTTTCTTT	TRBV4-3	TRBJ1-1	TRBD1	NA
CASSDYGTGGEQYF	TGTGCCAGCAGTGACTACGGGACAGGAGGTGAGCAGTACTTC	TRBV6-5	TRBJ2-7	TRBD1	NA
CASSHVTGLTRHEQFF	TGCGCCAGCAGCCACGTAACGGGACTCACTCGGCATGAGCAGTTCTTC	TRBV4-1	TRBJ2-1	NA	NA
CASSLVILARDTQYF	TGTGCCAGCAGCTTAGTAATACTAGCGAGAGATACGCAGTATTTT	TRBV7-8	TRBJ2-3	TRBD2	NA
CASSQSSSAQETQYF	TGTGCCAGCAGCCAGTCCTCTAGCGCACAAGAGACCCAGTACTTC	TRBV4-2	TRBJ2-5	NA	NA
CASSVAGGLYGYTF	TGTGCCAGCAGCGTAGCAGGGGGGCTCTATGGCTACACCTTC	TRBV9	TRBJ1-2	TRBD1	few
CATETEDTDTQYF	TGTGCCACCGAGACAGAAGACACAGATACGCAGTATTTT	TRBV28	TRBJ2-3	NA	NA
CASSMDTGTSADTQYF	TGTGCCAGTAGTATGGATACCGGGACTAGCGCAGATACGCAGTATTTT	TRBV19	TRBJ2-3	TRBD2	NA
CASSYTRGLAGGDTQYF	TGTGCCAGCAGTTACACGAGAGGACTAGCGGGTGGAGATACGCAGTATTTT	TRBV9	TRBJ2-3	TRBD2	NA
CASSPTLGQGWEQFF	TGTGCCAGCAGTCCTACCTTGGGACAGGGTTGGGAGCAGTTCTTC	TRBV28	TRBJ2-1	TRBD1	NA
CASSLQGRTNYGYTF	TGTGCCAGCAGTTTACAGGGCAGGACTAACTATGGCTACACCTTC	TRBV6-5	TRBJ1-2	NA	NA
CASRSTVNTEAFF	TGTGCCAGCAGGTCGACAGTAAACACTGAAGCTTTCTTT	TRBV28	TRBJ1-1	NA	once
CASSAYRKGYEQYF	TGTGCCAGCAGTGCCTACAGGAAGGGATACGAGCAGTACTTC	TRBV6-1	TRBJ2-7	NA	once
CASSSLAHNEQFF	TGTGCCAGCAGCTCCTTGGCCCACAATGAGCAGTTCTTC	TRBV11-1	TRBJ2-1	NA	few
CASNRAGGGPGELFF	TGTGCCAGCAACAGAGCGGGAGGAGGTCCCGGGGAGCTGTTTTTT	TRBV11-1	TRBJ2-2	TRBD2	NA
CASSSQGTGELFF	TGTGCCAGCAGCTCTCAGGGCACCGGGGAGCTGTTTTTT	TRBV7-3	TRBJ2-2	NA	once
CASSLPGTDTQYF	TGTGCCAGCAGCTTACCGGGCACAGATACGCAGTATTTT	TRBV5-6	TRBJ2-3	NA	once
CASRGTGRGNTEAFF	TGCGCCAGCCGGGGGACAGGTAGGGGTAACACTGAAGCTTTCTTT	TRBV5-1	TRBJ1-1	TRBD1	NA
CASSPSAGVLSYEQYF	TGCGCCAGCAGCCCCTCGGCAGGGGTCCTCTCCTACGAGCAGTACTTC	TRBV5-1	TRBJ2-7	NA	once
CATSTWDRGTSSGNTIYF	TGTGCCACCTCAACCTGGGACAGGGGGACGAGCTCTGGAAACACCATATATTTT	TRBV2	TRBJ1-3	TRBD1	NA
CASSPTSGGHNEQFF	TGTGCCAGCAGCCCAACTAGCGGGGGACACAATGAGCAGTTCTTC	TRBV11-3	TRBJ2-1	TRBD2	NA
CASGLGGEETQYF	TGTGCTAGTGGTTTAGGAGGGGAAGAGACCCAGTACTTC	TRBV12-5	TRBJ2-5	NA	NA
CSVEEGDRGLYEQYF	TGCAGCGTTGAAGAAGGAGACAGGGGACTCTACGAGCAGTACTTC	TRBV29-1	TRBJ2-7	TRBD1	NA
CASSQTAGTGVSYEQYF	TGCGCCAGCAGCCAAACAGCCGGGACAGGGGTCTCCTACGAGCAGTACTTC	TRBV4-3	TRBJ2-7	TRBD1	NA
CASSLDRRGYTF	TGTGCCAGCAGCTTGGACAGGAGGGGCTACACCTTC	TRBV7-9	TRBJ1-2	TRBD1	NA
CASSSLNAGELFF	TGTGCCAGCAGCTCCCTTAATGCCGGGGAGCTGTTTTTT	TRBV14	TRBJ2-2	NA	NA
CASSLSTSFETQYF	TGCGCCAGCAGCTTGTCGACTAGCTTCGAGACCCAGTACTTC	TRBV5-1	TRBJ2-5	TRBD2	NA
CASSGPRRASYNEQFF	TGTGCCAGCAGCGGACCCCGGAGGGCCTCCTACAATGAGCAGTTCTTC	TRBV9	TRBJ2-1	NA	NA
CAISEGQGGYNEQFF	TGTGCCATCAGTGAGGGGCAGGGAGGCTACAATGAGCAGTTCTTC	TRBV10-3	TRBJ2-1	NA	NA
CASTNRAGSTDTQYF	TGTGCCAGCACAAACAGGGCTGGGAGCACAGATACGCAGTATTTT	TRBV6-1	TRBJ2-3	NA	NA
CASSISPRGSFVATDTQYF	TGTGCCAGTAGTATTAGCCCCCGGGGGAGTTTCGTCGCGACAGATACGCAGTATTTT	TRBV19	TRBJ2-3	NA	NA
CAISASGLNEQFF	TGTGCCATCAGTGCTTCAGGGCTAAATGAGCAGTTCTTC	TRBV10-3	TRBJ2-1	NA	NA
CASRPTGLYSPLHF	TGTGCCAGCAGACCGACAGGGCTTTATTCACCCCTCCACTTT	TRBV28	TRBJ1-6	TRBD1	few
CASTPGQSEAFF	TGTGCCAGTACCCCTGGACAGAGTGAAGCTTTCTTT	TRBV19	TRBJ1-1	NA	NA
CASSPPEARHEQFF	TGTGCCAGCTCACCACCGGAGGCTCGGCATGAGCAGTTCTTC	TRBV18	TRBJ2-1	NA	NA
CASRERDKVNEQFF	TGTGCCAGCAGGGAGCGGGATAAGGTCAATGAGCAGTTCTTC	TRBV27	TRBJ2-1	TRBD2	NA
CASSEGASGNNEQFF	TGTGCCAGCAGTGAAGGGGCTAGCGGGAACAATGAGCAGTTCTTC	TRBV2	TRBJ2-1	TRBD2	NA
CASSLAETPLHF	TGTGCCAGCAGTTTAGCCGAGACACCCCTCCACTTT	TRBV28	TRBJ1-6	NA	NA
CASSLARGARNEKLFF	TGTGCCAGCAGCTTAGCGCGTGGGGCCCGTAATGAAAAACTGTTTTTT	TRBV7-9	TRBJ1-4	NA	NA
CASSLHPKVQGAGNEQFF	TGCGCCAGCAGCTTGCACCCCAAGGTACAGGGGGCAGGGAATGAGCAGTTCTTC	TRBV5-1	TRBJ2-1	TRBD1	NA
CASSLVSLSGNTIYF	TGTGCCAGCAGCTTAGTTTCGCTATCTGGAAACACCATATATTTT	TRBV13	TRBJ1-3	NA	NA
CASSAETGVGIQYF	TGTGCCAGCAGTGCCGAAACAGGGGTGGGCATTCAGTACTTC	TRBV6-4	TRBJ2-4	TRBD1	NA
CASSQDGLPGDRQFF	TGTGCCAGCAGCCAAGACGGACTCCCTGGAGATAGGCAGTTCTTC	TRBV14	TRBJ2-1	NA	NA
CSSSFGTGGKNIQYF	TGTTCCAGCAGCTTCGGGACAGGGGGCAAAAACATTCAGTACTTC	TRBV7-9	TRBJ2-4	TRBD1	NA
CASSLRDRGYEQYF	TGCGCCAGCAGCCTGCGGGACAGGGGGTACGAGCAGTACTTC	TRBV5-1	TRBJ2-7	TRBD1	NA
CASSHPRTGGSDQYF	TGTGCCAGCAGTCACCCCAGGACAGGGGGCTCAGATCAGTACTTC	TRBV28	TRBJ2-4	TRBD1	NA
CASSQGMQARGSAFF	TGCGCCAGCAGCCAAGGGATGCAAGCAAGGGGTTCCGCTTTCTTT	TRBV4-3	TRBJ1-1	NA	few
CASRVRLGASGNTIYF	TGTGCCAGCAGGGTTAGGTTGGGGGCATCTGGAAACACCATATATTTT	TRBV2	TRBJ1-3	NA	many
CASSHLPLQPQHF	TGTGCCAGCAGCCACCTCCCTCTTCAGCCCCAGCATTTT	TRBV14	TRBJ1-5	NA	NA
CASSFAGNTEAFF	TGTGCCAGCAGCTTCGCAGGGAACACTGAAGCTTTCTTT	TRBV11-3	TRBJ1-1	NA	NA
CASSAAGEQYF	TGTGCCAGTAGTGCGGCGGGGGAGCAGTACTTC	TRBV19	TRBJ2-7	NA	NA
CASSGQTTDTQYF	TGCGCCAGCAGTGGACAGACCACAGATACGCAGTATTTT	TRBV10-1	TRBJ2-3	NA	NA
CASSDSRGQGLDTQYF	TGTGCCAGCAGTGATAGTCGCGGACAGGGTTTAGATACGCAGTATTTT	TRBV2	TRBJ2-3	TRBD1	once
CASSRQGMDGYTF	TGTGCCAGTTCGAGACAGGGTATGGATGGCTACACCTTC	TRBV19	TRBJ1-2	TRBD1	NA